This T cell receptor (beta chain) was identified during a study of T cell responses to AZD1222 COVID-19 vaccine. Study results and caveats: Only 5 to 7 individuals given AZD1222 were seropositive at baseline. Donors were mostly white British, more females; clonal diversity possibly underestimated.

The CDR3 sequence is 14 residues long. Germline V lookup: CDR1 LNHDA, CDR2 SQIVND (reference sequence). V was pared by 3 bases and J by 4 bases, with 12 bases between. Concerning this clone: Its specificity is not known.

Here immunoSEQ multiplex PCR was the method, and the copy in TCRdb shows in-frame clones only, minus some. The sample lists 100,000 or so clones, 90% occurring once. The specimen comprised peripheral blood, sampled on day 0 of AZD1222 vaccination. This chain links TRBV19 with TRBJ1-2, with D possibly TRBD1 on 6 matching bases. The TCR sequence derives from an adult in good health. The CDR3 sequence is CASSIQTGSYGYTF. The CDR3 region has the DNA TGTGCCAGTAGTATCCAAACAGGGAGCTATGGCTACACCTTC. Looking up the rest from reference TRBV19 and TRBJ1-2 gives the full variable domain: DGGITQSPKYLFRKEGQNVTLSCEQNLNHDAMYWYRQDPGQGLRLIYYSQIVNDFQKGDIAEGYSVSREKKESFPLTVTSAQKNPTAFYLCASSIQTGSYGYTFGSGTRLTVV.